This T cell receptor (beta chain) was obtained from a study of T-cell memory formation after mild COVID-19. This clonotype was counted a few times. Its antigen remains unknown. The study, taken as a whole, reports: Cross-reactive memory seemingly joined, as some responding clones were found in pre-infection memory. Clones that contracted from day 15 to 85 had balanced CD4/CD8; later expanders were CD4+ biased. Contracting CD4+ clones lay largely in CM and EM, with CD8+ ones residing in EMRA.

TCRdb redid the calling of the 5' RACE reads with MiXCR, one entry per CDR3 protein. This table has 150,000 to 200,000 distinct CDR3 sequences, under 14% appearing once. Sequences were obtained from PBMCs or a T cell subset sorted from them (not recorded which). The sequence came from a man aged 18 to 29 who had mild COVID-19 (a few samples of this study predate the infection). Cell type and time point are not known.

Here the CDR3 reads CASRRTGRGGYTF. The CDR3 nucleotides are TGTGCCAGCAGACGGACAGGGCGGGGCGGCTACACCTTC. V and J are TRBV6-2 or TRBV6-3 and TRBJ1-2; 8 nucleotides match TRBD1. V was pared by 6 bases and J by 8 bases, with 8 bases of the junction left unmatched. CDR3 length: 13 amino acids. Germline V gene data show CDR1 as MNHEY and CDR2 as SVGEGT.